These T cell receptor beta chains were read from a single sample in a study of regulatory T cells in long-lasting Graves disease. MiXCR, run by TCRdb on the multiplex PCR reads, gives a single entry per CDR3 protein. The sample records roughly 400,000 distinct CDR3 sequences, 15% being singletons. Separately, the same data were catalogued under a study of T cells in Graves' hyperthyroidism and ophthalmopathy.

The input for sequencing was peripheral blood mononuclear cells (PBMCs), taken at new diagnosis, from a patient treated with antithyroid drugs. The origin of the receptors is a woman between 35 and 50 years old with Graves disease. Each CDR3 is given with its conserved first and last residue. The D gene is left open where the match is weak. Clone size is given for some rows only: seen once, a few or many times, or a class if the clone is expanded.

d_call: NA
j_call: TRBJ1-5
clone_size: few
v_call: TRBV6-2/TRBV6-3
cdr3_aa: CASSYSKGFSHF
cdr3_nt: TGTGCCAGCAGTTACTCAAAGGGATTTTCGCATTTT

d_call: TRBD2
j_call: TRBJ2-1
clone_size: NA
v_call: TRBV6-1
cdr3_aa: CASSHPRAGGPNEQFF
cdr3_nt: TGTGCCAGCAGTCATCCCCGGGCGGGAGGGCCGAATGAGCAGTTCTTC

d_call: TRBD1
j_call: TRBJ1-2
clone_size: few
v_call: TRBV7-9
cdr3_aa: CASSRGQGPNYGYTF
cdr3_nt: TGTGCCAGCAGCCGCGGACAGGGCCCTAACTATGGCTACACCTTC

d_call: TRBD1
j_call: TRBJ2-2
clone_size: many
v_call: TRBV6-1
cdr3_aa: CASKPDRAYTGELFF
cdr3_nt: TGTGCCAGCAAACCGGACAGGGCGTACACCGGGGAGCTGTTTTTT

d_call: NA
j_call: TRBJ2-1
clone_size: few
v_call: TRBV12-3/TRBV12-4
cdr3_aa: CASGTQTYNEQFF
cdr3_nt: TGTGCCAGCGGGACTCAAACCTACAATGAGCAGTTCTTC

d_call: TRBD2
j_call: TRBJ2-1
clone_size: few
v_call: TRBV11-3
cdr3_aa: CASSLGRASGYYNEQFF
cdr3_nt: TGTGCCAGCAGCTTAGGTAGGGCTAGCGGGTACTACAATGAGCAGTTCTTC

d_call: TRBD2
j_call: TRBJ2-1
clone_size: few
v_call: TRBV24-1
cdr3_aa: CATSDLRGLAGVDEQFF
cdr3_nt: TGTGCCACCAGTGATTTGCGGGGACTAGCGGGGGTAGATGAGCAGTTCTTC

d_call: NA
j_call: TRBJ2-7
clone_size: few
v_call: TRBV4-2
cdr3_aa: CASSQDSTGGYEQYF
cdr3_nt: TGTGCCAGCAGCCAAGATTCGACAGGTGGCTACGAGCAGTACTTC

d_call: TRBD1
j_call: TRBJ2-6
clone_size: NA
v_call: TRBV19
cdr3_aa: CASRGTGGVSGANVLTF
cdr3_nt: TGTGCCAGTCGAGGGACAGGGGGCGTCTCTGGGGCCAACGTCCTGACTTTC

d_call: TRBD1
j_call: TRBJ1-2
clone_size: many
v_call: TRBV12-5
cdr3_aa: CASGLTGIYGYTF
cdr3_nt: TGTGCTAGTGGCCTGACAGGGATCTATGGCTACACCTTC

d_call: NA
j_call: TRBJ2-7
clone_size: many
v_call: TRBV3-1
cdr3_aa: CASSQTETPYEQYF
cdr3_nt: TGTGCCAGCAGCCAAACCGAAACCCCCTACGAGCAGTACTTC

d_call: NA
j_call: TRBJ2-4
clone_size: few
v_call: TRBV19
cdr3_aa: CASTSTVTARTPKNIQYF
cdr3_nt: TGTGCCAGTACCTCTACGGTTACTGCCCGGACGCCCAAAAACATTCAGTACTTC

d_call: TRBD2
j_call: TRBJ2-1
clone_size: many
v_call: TRBV20-1
cdr3_aa: CSAIIAGVRDEQFF
cdr3_nt: TGCAGTGCCATTATAGCGGGAGTGAGGGATGAGCAGTTCTTC

d_call: TRBD1
j_call: TRBJ2-2
clone_size: few
v_call: TRBV28
cdr3_aa: CANSLSSLGQRNTGELFF
cdr3_nt: TGTGCCAACAGTTTGAGCTCCTTGGGACAGAGGAACACCGGGGAGCTGTTTTTT

d_call: TRBD2
j_call: TRBJ2-1
clone_size: many
v_call: TRBV12-3/TRBV12-4
cdr3_aa: CASSPLAGEVYNEQFF
cdr3_nt: TGTGCCAGCAGTCCTTTAGCGGGAGAGGTGTACAATGAGCAGTTCTTC

d_call: NA
j_call: TRBJ2-3
clone_size: many
v_call: TRBV28
cdr3_aa: CASSPGGRSLDTQYF
cdr3_nt: TGTGCCAGCAGTCCTGGAGGAAGAAGTTTGGATACGCAGTATTTT

d_call: NA
j_call: TRBJ2-2
clone_size: many
v_call: TRBV24-1
cdr3_aa: CATAPAGAKRGGELFF
cdr3_nt: TGTGCCACCGCTCCCGCAGGGGCCAAACGGGGCGGGGAGCTGTTTTTT

d_call: NA
j_call: TRBJ2-3
clone_size: many
v_call: TRBV3-1
cdr3_aa: CASSQEGLDDTQYF
cdr3_nt: TGTGCCAGCAGCCAAGAAGGTCTTGACGATACGCAGTATTTT

d_call: TRBD2
j_call: TRBJ2-7
clone_size: many
v_call: TRBV20-1
cdr3_aa: CSARAPGLKDEQYF
cdr3_nt: TGCAGTGCTAGAGCTCCGGGACTAAAGGACGAGCAGTACTTC

d_call: NA
j_call: TRBJ2-4
clone_size: many
v_call: TRBV12-3/TRBV12-4
cdr3_aa: CASSLRENIQYF
cdr3_nt: TGTGCCAGCAGTTTGAGGGAAAACATTCAGTACTTC

d_call: NA
j_call: TRBJ1-5
clone_size: many
v_call: TRBV12-3/TRBV12-4
cdr3_aa: CASSLRASYQPQHF
cdr3_nt: TGTGCCAGCAGTTTAAGGGCCTCTTATCAGCCCCAGCATTTT

d_call: NA
j_call: TRBJ2-3
clone_size: many
v_call: TRBV7-8
cdr3_aa: CASSPRLDPGWGDTQYF
cdr3_nt: TGTGCCAGCAGCCCGCGACTAGACCCTGGCTGGGGAGATACGCAGTATTTT

d_call: TRBD2
j_call: TRBJ2-5
clone_size: few
v_call: TRBV20-1
cdr3_aa: CSASGGDYLETQYF
cdr3_nt: TGCAGTGCTAGCGGAGGGGACTATCTGGAGACCCAGTACTTC

d_call: NA
j_call: TRBJ2-5
clone_size: many
v_call: TRBV12-5
cdr3_aa: CASGSAGGGQETQYF
cdr3_nt: TGTGCTAGTGGTTCCGCGGGTGGAGGCCAAGAGACCCAGTACTTC